This T cell receptor (beta chain) was retrieved from a study of cytomegalovirus exposure and HLA in healthy donors. The germline V gene encodes CDR1 SGHRS and CDR2 YFSETQ. The CDR3 spans 13 residues. V was pared by 2 bases and J by 3 bases, with 9 bases between. Findings of the study overall: Sequencing likely caused a cluster of highly shared sequence variants. Researchers counted 180 or so TCR beta chains as cytomegalovirus-associated.

As regards this clone: Antigen: not known.

The PCR made use of 60 Vbeta and 13 Jbeta primers. The table came from immunoSEQ multiplex PCR; TCRdb's copy has only in-frame clones and leaves some out. The sample includes some 110,000 clones, 80% to 85% of them seen just once. V is TRBV5-1 and J is TRBJ2-7, with a weak D call TRBD1 (6 bases). The clonotype comes from a man aged 30-40 years in good health and CMV-seropositive. Sample: PBMCs. The CDR3 region is CASSLTGNYEQYF. CDR3 nucleotides: TGCGCCAGCAGCTTAACAGGGAACTACGAGCAGTACTTC.